The sequence of this T cell receptor (beta chain) was determined in a study of T-cell memory formation after mild COVID-19. Across the whole study: Each donor largely had its own TCR clusters.

V was clipped by 3 bases and J by 3 bases; unmatched bases: 3. The CDR3 loop spans 14 amino acids. Germline CDR1 and CDR2: MGHRA and YSYEKL. General study results and limits: Second-wave clones reaching peak frequency on day 37 lacked confirmed SARS-CoV-2 specificity. Contracting CD8+ clones were enriched in EMRA, CD4+ mainly in CM and EM.

In regard to this clonotype: Its antigen remains unidentified.

Employing constant-segment primers, 5'RACE generated TCR alpha and TCR beta cDNA libraries bearing sample barcodes and UMIs. Each CDR3 protein gets one entry after TCRdb re-called the 5' RACE reads with MiXCR. The data hold fewer than 350,000 distinct CDR3 sequences, with roughly 18% observed a single time. The sequence derives from a young man who had mild COVID-19 (a few samples of this study predate the infection). Cell type and time point are not known. V and J are TRBV4-1 and TRBJ2-5; TRBD2 matches at 8 bases. Sequences were obtained from PBMCs or a T cell subset sorted from them (not recorded which). CDR3 residues: CASSQRAGEETQYF. CDR3 nucleotide sequence: TGCGCCAGCAGCCAGAGAGCGGGGGAAGAGACCCAGTACTTC.